The entry below gives a single T cell receptor beta chain sequence along with its context. As yet, its antigen is unknown. The sample originates from a study of T cell responses to AZD1222 COVID-19 vaccine. Study-level points and caveats: Clonal diversity may have been underestimated in mostly white British donors. Epitopes outside B.1.351 and B.1.1.7 mutated regions reportedly drew nearly half of spike TCRs.

Trimming removed 4 bases from V and 5 bases from J; junction bases left unmatched: 14. CDR3 length: 16 residues. Germline-derived CDR1 and CDR2 are ENHRY and SYGVKD. Profiling relied on immunoSEQ multiplex PCR, and the TCRdb table lists in-frame clones only, not all of them. The repertoire holds around 100,000 clones, with nearly 90% as singletons. The chain recombines TRBV10-3 with TRBJ2-7; 7 positions agree with TRBD2. Here the sequenced sample was peripheral blood, taken 28 days after the second AZD1222 dose. The receptor's source is an adult who received the AZD1222 COVID-19 vaccine. The CDR3 protein is CAISARAAGVVDEQYF. The CDR3 nucleotides read TGTGCCATCAGTGCAAGGGCGGCGGGAGTAGTGGACGAGCAGTACTTC.